One TCR beta chain is described in this entry. This sample was included in a study of cytomegalovirus exposure and HLA in healthy donors. This CDR3 contains 18 residues. Trimming stripped 5 bases from V and 5 bases from J, with 27 bases between. Germline loops: CDR1 SGHVS, CDR2 FQNEAQ. 13 Jbeta primers and 60 Vbeta primers were used for the PCR. The method was immunoSEQ multiplex PCR; TCRdb's version includes in-frame clones alone and lacks a portion of them. The table lists roughly 110,000 clones, under 80% of them singletons, with 4% to 4.5% in the top ten. Input material: PBMCs. This TCR came from a woman in her 40s in good health and CMV-seropositive. This chain links TRBV7-8 with TRBJ1-2; possible D gene TRBD1, 6 bases. The CDR3 coding sequence is TGTGCCAGCAGCGGGCCTCTCGACCCGACAGGCGGCCTATATGGCTACACCTTC. Its protein product is CASSGPLDPTGGLYGYTF.